The 2 T cell receptor beta chains reported below all come from one sample, sequenced in a study of T cell responses to AZD1222 COVID-19 vaccine. The protocol was immunoSEQ multiplex PCR, while the TCRdb copy is restricted to in-frame clones and leaves out a portion. In the table there are 180,000 or so clones, approximately 93% of which are singletons. The sample was peripheral blood, taken 28 days after the second AZD1222 dose. The receptors here all came from an adult who received the AZD1222 COVID-19 vaccine.

The J gene is TRBJ2-7, the V gene TRBV5-4; 9 bases align to TRBD2. Trimming cost V 4 bases and J 3 bases; bases outside gene matches: 8. Germline loops: CDR1 SGHNT, CDR2 YYREEE (reference sequence). This CDR3 has 15 amino acids. CDR3 in amino acids: CASSLDSGSYYEQYF. The CDR3 nucleotides are TGTGCCAGCAGCCTGGATAGCGGGAGTTACTACGAGCAGTACTTC.

This chain uses TRBV6-2 or TRBV6-3 with TRBJ2-1, with D unresolved. The CDR3 totals 15 residues. Germline V lookup: CDR1 MNHEY, CDR2 SVGEGT. Deletions cut 0 bases from V and 6 bases from J, with 12 bases between. The CDR3 is CASSYSKVKTNEQFF. CDR3 bases: TGTGCCAGCAGTTACTCGAAAGTGAAGACCAATGAGCAGTTCTTC.